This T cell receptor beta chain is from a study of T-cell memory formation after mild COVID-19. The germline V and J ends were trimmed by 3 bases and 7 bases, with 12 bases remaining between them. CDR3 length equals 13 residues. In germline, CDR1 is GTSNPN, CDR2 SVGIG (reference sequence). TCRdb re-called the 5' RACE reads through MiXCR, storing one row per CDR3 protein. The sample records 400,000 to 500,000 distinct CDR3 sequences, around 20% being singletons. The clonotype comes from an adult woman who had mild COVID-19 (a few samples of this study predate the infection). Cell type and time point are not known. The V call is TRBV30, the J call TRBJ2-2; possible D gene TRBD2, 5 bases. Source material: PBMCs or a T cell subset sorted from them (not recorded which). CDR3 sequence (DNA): TGTGCCTGGAGCCGAATAGAGGGCGGGGAGCTGTTTTTT. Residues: CAWSRIEGGELFF. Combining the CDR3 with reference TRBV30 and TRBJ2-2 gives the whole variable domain SQTIHQWPATLVQPVGSPLSLECTVEGTSNPNLYWYRQAAGRGLQLLFYSVGIGQISSEVPQNLSASRPQDRQFILSSKKLLLSDSGFYLCAWSRIEGGELFFGEGSRLTVL.